This is a list of T cell receptor beta chains from one sample in a study of neurological immune-mediated disorders. TCRdb reprocessed the 5' RACE reads with MiXCR, giving one entry per CDR3 protein. This sample has 80,000 to 85,000 distinct CDR3 sequences; 2.5% to 3% occur once, and the top ten carry 0.9% to 1.4%. Sequencing was carried out using PBMCs. The origin of the receptors is a woman in her thirties with multiple sclerosis. Both conserved end residues are part of each CDR3. The order of the fields is J gene, D gene, clone size, V gene, CDR3 protein, CDR3 DNA. A D gene is named only where the DNA matches it firmly. Some rows have no size entry. The others give once, few or many, or a class for an expanded clone.

TRBJ2-3	TRBD1	many	TRBV12-3/TRBV12-4	CASSWKTGTGSTDTQYF	TGTGCCAGCAGTTGGAAGACCGGGACAGGCAGCACAGATACGCAGTATTTT
TRBJ2-5	-	many	TRBV12-3/TRBV12-4	CASSPSVVETQYF	TGTGCCAGCAGCCCTAGCGTGGTAGAGACCCAGTACTTC
TRBJ2-1	-	many	TRBV14	CASSYGTPTIEQFF	TGTGCCAGCAGCTACGGGACCCCGACGATTGAGCAGTTCTTC
TRBJ2-7	-	many	TRBV12-3/TRBV12-4	CASSSPAYEQYF	TGTGCCAGCAGCAGCCCAGCCTACGAGCAGTACTTC
TRBJ1-5	TRBD1	many	TRBV20-1	CSIRGHGNQPQHF	TGCAGTATAAGGGGGCACGGCAATCAGCCCCAGCATTTT
TRBJ1-6	-	many	TRBV7-6	CASSLGGTYNSPLHF	TGTGCCAGCAGCTTAGGAGGGACCTATAATTCACCCCTCCACTTT
TRBJ1-3	TRBD1	many	TRBV20-1	CSATPGGLNTIYF	TGCAGTGCAACACCAGGGGGCTTGAACACCATATATTTT
TRBJ2-7	-	many	TRBV5-5	CASSLRGQTYEQYF	TGTGCCAGCAGCTTGAGGGGACAAACCTACGAGCAGTACTTC
TRBJ1-2	TRBD1	many	TRBV30	CAWSVGTENSQGYTF	TGTGCCTGGAGTGTGGGGACAGAAAACTCTCAAGGCTACACCTTC
TRBJ2-7	-	many	TRBV18	CASSRGGHGVNEQYF	TGTGCCAGCTCACGCGGCGGTCATGGGGTCAACGAGCAGTACTTC
TRBJ2-7	-	many	TRBV27	CASSATVIPYEQYF	TGTGCCAGCAGTGCGACAGTTATCCCCTACGAGCAGTACTTC
TRBJ1-2	TRBD1	many	TRBV5-1	CASSFFRQGGNYGYTF	TGCGCCAGCAGCTTTTTCCGACAGGGAGGGAATTATGGCTACACCTTC
TRBJ2-5	-	many	TRBV7-9	CASNGKNQETQYF	TGTGCCAGCAACGGCAAGAACCAAGAGACCCAGTACTTC
TRBJ2-7	-	many	TRBV7-9	CASSFSAGIYYEQYF	TGTGCCAGCAGCTTCTCCGCGGGAATCTACTACGAGCAGTACTTC
TRBJ1-1	-	many	TRBV20-1	CSARRGGLNTEAFF	TGCAGTGCTAGGCGGGGCGGCTTGAACACTGAAGCTTTCTTT
TRBJ2-1	-	many	TRBV5-1	CASSLALSSYNEQFF	TGCGCCAGCAGCTTGGCTCTAAGCTCCTACAATGAGCAGTTCTTC
TRBJ2-2	TRBD2	many	TRBV7-2	CASSLASGRGTGELFF	TGTGCCAGCAGCTTAGCTAGCGGGAGAGGTACCGGGGAGCTGTTTTTT
TRBJ2-2	-	-	TRBV6-2/TRBV6-3	CASNKFTGELFF	TGTGCCAGCAACAAGTTTACCGGGGAGCTGTTTTTT
TRBJ2-5	-	-	TRBV6-5	CASSYLSTQYF	TGTGCCAGCAGTTACTTATCGACCCAGTACTTC
TRBJ2-1	TRBD2	many	TRBV7-2	CASSLRGTSGRFGKNEQFF	TGTGCCAGCAGCTTACGGGGGACTAGCGGGAGGTTCGGAAAAAATGAGCAGTTCTTC
TRBJ2-1	TRBD2	many	TRBV15	CATSRVVGAGVVF	TGTGCCACCAGCAGAGTGGTAGGAGCGGGAGTCGTCTTC
TRBJ2-3	TRBD1	many	TRBV6-2/TRBV6-3	CASVRDRVTDTQYF	TGTGCCAGCGTAAGGGACAGAGTCACAGATACGCAGTATTTT
TRBJ1-6	-	many	TRBV9	CASSVDGRSNSPLHF	TGTGCCAGCAGCGTAGATGGCAGGAGTAATTCACCCCTCCACTTT
TRBJ2-3	TRBD2	many	TRBV20-1	CSAGEGTSGNTDTQYF	TGCAGTGCTGGTGAGGGGACTAGCGGGAACACAGATACGCAGTATTTT
TRBJ2-3	-	many	TRBV7-2	CASSSSWTPSTDTQYF	TGTGCCAGCAGTTCCTCATGGACACCTAGCACAGATACGCAGTATTTT
TRBJ2-7	-	many	TRBV7-6	CASSQSQTGIRGEQYF	TGTGCCAGCAGCCAGTCCCAAACAGGGATCCGGGGCGAGCAGTACTTC
TRBJ2-7	TRBD2	-	TRBV7-9	CASSPLLAGAGYEQYF	TGTGCCAGCAGCCCCCTGTTAGCGGGAGCTGGCTACGAGCAGTACTTC
TRBJ2-7	TRBD2	many	TRBV7-2	CASRLPAPLAGAHEQYF	TGTGCCAGCAGACTTCCAGCCCCCCTAGCGGGAGCCCACGAGCAGTACTTC
TRBJ2-1	TRBD2	many	TRBV20-1	CSARVGGVINEQFF	TGCAGTGCTAGAGTGGGGGGGGTTATCAATGAGCAGTTCTTC
TRBJ2-1	-	many	TRBV9	CASSGQSVGERRVNEQFF	TGTGCCAGCAGCGGACAAAGCGTGGGCGAACGGCGCGTGAATGAGCAGTTCTTC
TRBJ2-1	TRBD2	-	TRBV4-2	CASSQDLAGVEQFF	TGTGCCAGCAGCCAAGATTTAGCGGGAGTTGAGCAGTTCTTC
TRBJ2-3	-	many	TRBV7-7	CASSLALGNTQYF	TGTGCTAGCAGCTTAGCGCTCGGCAATACGCAGTATTTT
TRBJ2-7	TRBD1	many	TRBV4-3	CASSHGRDSPSYEQYF	TGCGCCAGCAGCCATGGCCGGGACAGCCCCTCCTACGAGCAGTACTTC
TRBJ2-7	TRBD2	many	TRBV5-1	CASNSGVEQYF	TGCGCCAGCAATAGCGGGGTCGAGCAGTACTTC
TRBJ2-3	-	medium-sized	TRBV20-1	CSAWTHGSTDTQYF	TGCAGTGCCTGGACTCATGGAAGCACAGATACGCAGTATTTT
TRBJ2-1	TRBD1	many	TRBV7-8	CASSPRGKGSYNEQFF	TGTGCCAGCAGCCCCAGGGGGAAGGGCTCCTACAATGAGCAGTTCTTC
TRBJ2-1	-	many	TRBV6-1	CASSERKDSGEQFF	TGTGCCAGCAGTGAGAGAAAAGACTCGGGTGAGCAGTTCTTC
TRBJ2-7	TRBD1	many	TRBV5-1	CASSPGGYYEQYF	TGCGCCAGCAGTCCAGGGGGCTACTACGAGCAGTACTTC
TRBJ2-7	-	few	TRBV4-1	CASSQDPSSAGFLHEQYF	TGCGCCAGCAGCCAAGATCCTAGTTCGGCAGGGTTTCTCCACGAGCAGTACTTC